This paragraph covers one T cell receptor beta chain sequence. This entry is derived from a study of PD-L1 blockade in urothelial cancer. Method: immunoSEQ multiplex PCR; TCRdb's copy keeps in-frame clones and lacks some. The data show under 55,000 clones, with about 87% seen just once and 5% to 6% held by the top ten. Sequenced material: PBMCs, taken around atezolizumab (anti-PD-L1) treatment. The sequence was obtained from a man between 40 and 49 years old with urothelial cancer.

CDR3 protein: CASNLNGIGNNEQFF. The CDR3 nucleotides read TGTGCCAGCAACCTAAACGGGATCGGGAACAATGAGCAGTTCTTC. The chain links TRBV9 to TRBJ2-1, with a tentative D call TRBD2 (5 bases). Germline CDR1 SGDLS, CDR2 YYNGEE. V shed 6 bases and J shed 5 bases, with 18 bases lying between them. The CDR3 length is 15 residues.